Shown below are 8 T cell receptor beta chains from a single sample sequenced in a study of monozygotic twins with inflammatory bowel disease. With the 5' RACE reads reprocessed, TCRdb shows one record per CDR3 protein and no DNA. This sample contains some 300,000 distinct CDR3 sequences. The sequenced material came from blood. The origin of the receptors is a human donor with ulcerative colitis or Crohn's disease, or a healthy co-twin of an affected twin (not recorded which).

The chain couples TRBV6-5 to TRBJ2-7. CDR1 is MNHEY, CDR2 SVGAGI, per germline. There are 12 residues in the CDR3. CDR3: CASWTGLYEQYF.

V gene TRBV28 combines with J gene TRBJ2-3; TCRdb's D call, TRBD1, is unchecked because there is no DNA. The CDR3 spans 14 residues. Germline V lookup: CDR1 MDHEN, CDR2 SYDVKM. CDR3 sequence reads: CASNLAPPGNTQYF.

The chain has TRBV20-1 and TRBJ2-5; the D call from TCRdb, TRBD1, cannot be confirmed without DNA. Per germline, CDR1 DFQATT and CDR2 SNEGSKA (reference sequence). The CDR3 has 14 amino acids. CDR3: CSAPPADRTETQYF.

The chain carries TRBV28 and TRBJ2-6. The germline V gene has CDR1 MDHEN and CDR2 SYDVKM. The CDR3 extends over 15 amino acids. CDR3 region: CASNQQGSGANVLTF.

The chain carries TRBV6-5 and TRBJ1-1; the TRBD1 assignment by TCRdb is unverifiable without DNA. The CDR3 covers 17 residues. Looked up from germline, CDR1 is MNHEY and CDR2 is SVGAGI. CDR3 loop: CASSPTGTGSMNTEAFF.

This chain connects TRBV15 to TRBJ2-7. The germline gives CDR1 LNHNV, CDR2 YYDKDF (reference sequence). The CDR3 has 16 amino acids. CDR3 sequence: CATSSGRTGGSYEQYF.

The rearrangement joins TRBV6-2 or TRBV6-3 to TRBJ2-1; absent DNA, TCRdb's TRBD1 call cannot be checked. The CDR3 length is 12 residues. Germline V CDR1 and CDR2: MNHEY, SVGEGT. CDR3 residues: CASTSRGNEQFF.

Here the CDR3 reads CASSQLRDRVDEQFF. This sequence joins TRBV7-8 and TRBJ2-1; TCRdb gives TRBD1 as the D gene, but with no DNA this cannot be confirmed. This CDR3 spans 15 amino acids. Germline-derived CDR1 and CDR2 are SGHVS and FQNEAQ.